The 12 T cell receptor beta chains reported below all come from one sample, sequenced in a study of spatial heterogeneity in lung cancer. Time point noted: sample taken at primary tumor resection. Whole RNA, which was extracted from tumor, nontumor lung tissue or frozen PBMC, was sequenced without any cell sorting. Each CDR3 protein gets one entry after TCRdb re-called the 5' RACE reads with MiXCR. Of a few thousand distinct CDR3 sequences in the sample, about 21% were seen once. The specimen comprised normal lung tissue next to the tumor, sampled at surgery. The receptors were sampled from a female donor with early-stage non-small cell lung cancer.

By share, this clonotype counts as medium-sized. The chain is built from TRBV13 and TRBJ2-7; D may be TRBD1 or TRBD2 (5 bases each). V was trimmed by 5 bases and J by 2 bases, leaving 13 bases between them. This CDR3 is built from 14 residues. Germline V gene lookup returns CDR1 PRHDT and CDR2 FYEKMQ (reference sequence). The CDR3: CASSRRDVPYEQYF. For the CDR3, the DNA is TGTGCCAGCAGCCGTAGGGACGTACCCTACGAGCAGTACTTC.

CDR3 coding DNA: TGTGCCAGCAGCCCCGGGACAGGAGGGGAAAAACTGTTTTTT. Its translation: CASSPGTGGEKLFF. The chain joins TRBV6-6 to TRBJ1-4; TRBD1 agrees at 8 bases. From germline, CDR1 is MNHNY and CDR2 SVGAGI (reference sequence). The CDR3 runs 14 residues. Trimming cost V 6 bases and J 8 bases; bases outside gene matches: 8.

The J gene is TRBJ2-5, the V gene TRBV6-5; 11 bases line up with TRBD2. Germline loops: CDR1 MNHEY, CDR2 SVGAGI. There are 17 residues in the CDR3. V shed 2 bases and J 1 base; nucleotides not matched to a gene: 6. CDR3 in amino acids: CASSYTLAGGLQETQYF. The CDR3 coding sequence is TGTGCCAGCAGTTACACTCTAGCGGGGGGCCTCCAAGAGACCCAGTACTTC.

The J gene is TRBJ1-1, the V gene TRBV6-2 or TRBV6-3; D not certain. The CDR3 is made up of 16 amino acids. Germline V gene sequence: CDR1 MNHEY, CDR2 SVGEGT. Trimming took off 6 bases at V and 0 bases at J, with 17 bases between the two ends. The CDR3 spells CASSPPPPGLNTEAFF. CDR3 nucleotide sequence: TGTGCCAGCAGCCCGCCCCCCCCAGGATTGAACACTGAAGCTTTCTTT.

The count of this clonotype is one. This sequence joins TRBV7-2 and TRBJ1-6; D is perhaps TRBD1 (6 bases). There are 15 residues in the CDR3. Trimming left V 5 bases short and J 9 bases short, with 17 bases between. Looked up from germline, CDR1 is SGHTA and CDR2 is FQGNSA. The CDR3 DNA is TGTGCCAGCAGCCTTAGCGGGGGCTTTGGTTCACCCCTCCACTTT. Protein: CASSLSGGFGSPLHF.

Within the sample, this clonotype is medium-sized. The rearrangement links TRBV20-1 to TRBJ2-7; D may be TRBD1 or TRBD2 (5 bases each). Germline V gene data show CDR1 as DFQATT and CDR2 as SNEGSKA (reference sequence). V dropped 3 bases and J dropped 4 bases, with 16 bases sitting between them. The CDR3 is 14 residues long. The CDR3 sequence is CSARRDPASYEQYF. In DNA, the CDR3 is TGCAGTGCTAGGAGGGACCCCGCTAGTTACGAGCAGTACTTC.

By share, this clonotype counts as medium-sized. The CDR3 DNA reads as TGTGCCAGCAGTTTGGTCTTTACTACCAACTATGGCTACACCTTC. Encoded protein: CASSLVFTTNYGYTF. This chain connects TRBV28 to TRBJ1-2, with D unclear. The germline CDR1 and CDR2 sequences are MDHEN and SYDVKM. The CDR3 has 15 residues. The V and J ends lost 3 bases and 2 bases respectively, with 13 bases between them.

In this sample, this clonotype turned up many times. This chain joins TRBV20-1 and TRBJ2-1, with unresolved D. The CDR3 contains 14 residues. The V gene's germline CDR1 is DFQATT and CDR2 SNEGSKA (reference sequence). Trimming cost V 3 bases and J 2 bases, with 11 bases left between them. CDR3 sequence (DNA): TGCAGTGCTAGGCCCCCCATGACCTACAATGAGCAGTTCTTC. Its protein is CSARPPMTYNEQFF.

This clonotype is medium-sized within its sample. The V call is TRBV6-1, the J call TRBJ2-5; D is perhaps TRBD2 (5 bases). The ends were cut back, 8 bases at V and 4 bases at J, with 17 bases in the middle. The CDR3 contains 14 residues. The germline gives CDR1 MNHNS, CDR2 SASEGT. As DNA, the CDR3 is TGTGCCAGCTCCTCTTGGGCCGAGGGAGAGACCCAGTACTTC. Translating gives CASSSWAEGETQYF.

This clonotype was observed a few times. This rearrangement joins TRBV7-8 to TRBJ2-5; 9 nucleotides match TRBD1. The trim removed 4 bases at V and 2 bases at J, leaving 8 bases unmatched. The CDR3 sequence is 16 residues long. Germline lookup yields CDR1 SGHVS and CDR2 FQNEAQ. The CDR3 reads CASSSRNRGPQETQYF. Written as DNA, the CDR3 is TGTGCCAGCAGCTCGAGAAACAGGGGGCCTCAAGAGACCCAGTACTTC.

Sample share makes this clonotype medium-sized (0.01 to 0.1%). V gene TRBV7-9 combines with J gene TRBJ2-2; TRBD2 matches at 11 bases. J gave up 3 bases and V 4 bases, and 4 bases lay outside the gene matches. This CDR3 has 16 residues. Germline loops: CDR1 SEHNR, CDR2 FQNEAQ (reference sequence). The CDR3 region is CASSSQLAGDTGELFF. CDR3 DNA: TGTGCCAGCAGCTCCCAACTAGCGGGGGACACCGGGGAGCTGTTTTTT.

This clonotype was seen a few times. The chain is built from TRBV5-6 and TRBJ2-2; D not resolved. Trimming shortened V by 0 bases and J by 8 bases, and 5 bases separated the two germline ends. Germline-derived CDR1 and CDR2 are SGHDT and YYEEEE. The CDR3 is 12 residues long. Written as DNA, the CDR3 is TGTGCCAGCAGCTTGGTAGTTGGGGAGCTGTTTTTT. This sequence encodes CASSLVVGELFF.